Shown below are 22 T cell receptor beta chains from a single sample sequenced in a study of T-cell reconstitution after alpha-beta-depleted transplantation in children (dated by TCRdb to about 2016). In light of the paper, this sample's treatment or condition label describes: allogeneic hematopoietic cell transplantation with graft depleted of TCRalphabeta T cells and CD19 B cells. The method behind the library was PCR. Sequenced on an Illumina HiSeq 2500. Molecular barcoding was employed in the preparation of TCR libraries, with unique molecular identifiers being used to normalize TCRbeta repertoire quantification. TCRdb reworked the public reads: Q25 trimming with fastp, MiXCR clone assembly, productive beta chains retained. Under each unique CDR3 protein, matching rows form one entry showing the most common genes and DNA. The sample table records about 580,000 distinct CDR3 sequences; under 30% of these occur just once. 12% to 15% of the sample is held by the ten biggest clonotypes.

Sequencing used PBMCs, mostly from graft donor cells, obtained 360 days after TCRalphabeta/CD19-depleted stem cell transplant. These receptors originate from a boy younger than two who had a stem cell transplant for acute myeloid leukemia, so the T cells may come from the graft donor.

The V call is TRBV18, the J call TRBJ2-3; TRBD2 is a possible D gene (6 bases). V was trimmed by 3 bases and J by 2 bases, leaving 12 bases between them. The V gene's germline CDR1 is KGHSH and CDR2 LQKENI. This CDR3 comprises 15 residues. This CDR3 is CASSPAGTYTDTQYF. CDR3 in DNA: TGTGCCAGCTCACCCGCGGGGACCTACACAGATACGCAGTATTTT.

The chain joins TRBV12-3 or TRBV12-4 to TRBJ2-1; D is tentatively TRBD1 or TRBD2 (6 bases each). The CDR3 length is 15 residues. V was shortened by 3 bases and J by 8 bases, with 17 bases between the two germline ends. DNA of the CDR3: TGTGCCAGCAGTTTCCGGGGGCCGTCCACGCATGAGCAGTTCTTC. Protein product: CASSFRGPSTHEQFF.

This clonotype was recorded a few times. V is TRBV7-2 and J is TRBJ1-1; no definite D call. Germline assignment: CDR1 SGHTA and CDR2 FQGNSA. The CDR3 runs to 11 residues. V was cut by 5 bases and J by 7 bases, with 8 bases left in between. The CDR3 DNA sequence: TGTGCCAGCAGCCCGGCCCATGAAGCTTTCTTT. Protein product: CASSPAHEAFF. Full variable domain (remainder filled in from reference TRBV7-2 and TRBJ1-1): GAGVSQSPSNKVTEKGKDVELRCDPISGHTALYWYRQSLGQGLEFLIYFQGNSAPDKSGLPSDRFSAERTGGSVSTLTIQRTQQEDSAVYLCASSPAHEAFFGQGTRLTVV.

Ten or more counts support this clonotype. V gene TRBV20-1 combines with J gene TRBJ2-7; D is unresolved. The CDR3 runs to 13 residues. Germline-derived CDR1 and CDR2 are DFQATT and SNEGSKA (reference sequence). V lost 1 base to trimming and J lost 2 bases, with 9 bases between them. The DNA of the CDR3 is TGCAGTGCTAGAGTCTGGAGCACCTACGAGCAGTACTTC. Residues: CSARVWSTYEQYF.

The chain uses TRBV20-1 and TRBJ2-2; maybe TRBD2 (6 bases). The ends were cut back, 0 bases at V and 5 bases at J, with 16 bases in the middle. CDR3 size: 16 residues. Germline loops: CDR1 DFQATT, CDR2 SNEGSKA (reference sequence). The CDR3 loop reads CSARDLGGPGTGELFF. DNA for the CDR3: TGCAGTGCTAGAGATCTGGGGGGACCCGGGACCGGGGAGCTGTTTTTT.

The chain employs TRBV5-1 and TRBJ2-3, with a possible D match to TRBD1 (6 bases). Trimming shortened V by 1 base and J by 5 bases, and 14 bases separated the two germline ends. CDR3 length equals 15 residues. Germline V gene data show CDR1 as SGHRS and CDR2 as YFSETQ. CDR3 amino acids: CASSLSALRGDTQYF. The CDR3 DNA sequence: TGCGCCAGCAGCTTGTCGGCCCTCAGGGGAGATACGCAGTATTTT.

This clonotype was found many times. This chain links TRBV12-3 or TRBV12-4 with TRBJ2-3; D uncertain. V lost 7 bases and J 2 bases, leaving 16 bases between the germline ends. This CDR3 is 15 amino acids long. CDR3 region: CASTERSLSTDTQYF. The CDR3 region has the DNA TGTGCCAGCACTGAACGAAGTCTATCCACAGATACGCAGTATTTT.

The J gene is TRBJ2-2, the V gene TRBV12-3 or TRBV12-4; tentative D call: TRBD2 (6 bases). There are 14 residues in the CDR3. With 6 bases removed from V and 4 bases from J, the gap between germline ends came to 12 bases. CDR3 DNA: TGTGCCAGCAGCTTATTCGGGGGCACCGGGGAGCTGTTTTTT. Translated: CASSLFGGTGELFF.

The rearrangement links TRBV20-1 to TRBJ2-2, with 8 bases lining up with TRBD1. With 3 bases clipped from V and 2 bases from J, the junction kept 5 bases outside the gene matches. CDR3 length: 15 residues. Germline-derived CDR1 and CDR2 are DFQATT and SNEGSKA (reference sequence). As DNA, the CDR3 is TGCAGTGCTAGGGACGACAGGGGTAACACCGGGGAGCTGTTTTTT. The encoded protein is CSARDDRGNTGELFF.

Only a few counts were recorded for this clonotype. The gene calls are TRBV11-2 and TRBJ2-4, with D uncertain. The CDR3 length is 17 residues. CDR1 is SGHAT, CDR2 FQNNGV, per germline. Trimming pared 0 bases from V and 0 bases from J, leaving 12 bases between. The CDR3 spells CASSLEAYDLAKNIQYF. CDR3 DNA sequence: TGTGCCAGCAGCTTAGAGGCGTACGACCTAGCCAAAAACATTCAGTACTTC. Full variable domain (outside the CDR3, taken from reference TRBV11-2 and TRBJ2-4): EAGVAQSPRYKIIEKRQSVAFWCNPISGHATLYWYQQILGQGPKLLIQFQNNGVVDDSQLPKDRFSAERLKGVDSTLKIQPAKLEDSAVYLCASSLEAYDLAKNIQYFGAGTRLSVL.

The CDR3 loop is CSVITLTDTQYF. The CDR3 nucleotides read TGCAGCGTTATAACACTAACAGATACGCAGTATTTT. The V gene is TRBV29-1, the J gene TRBJ2-3; no reliable D call. The CDR3 is 12 amino acids. In germline, CDR1 is SQVTM, CDR2 ANQGSEA. Trimming removed 5 bases from V and 3 bases from J, with 9 bases in between.

This clonotype showed up just once. The chain is built from TRBV4-3 and TRBJ2-7; no clear D. Trimming removed 0 bases from V and 2 bases from J, with 8 bases in between. Germline CDR1 LGHNA, CDR2 YSLEER. The CDR3 length is 14 residues. The CDR3 nucleotides are TGCGCCAGCAGCCAAGATAAGGGAACCTACGAGCAGTACTTC. Translated: CASSQDKGTYEQYF.

V and J are TRBV12-3 or TRBV12-4 and TRBJ2-3; D is perhaps TRBD1 (5 bases). Trimming shortened V by 5 bases and J by 2 bases, and 11 bases separated the two germline ends. The CDR3 is 14 residues long. The CDR3 DNA reads TGTGCCAGCAGTACAGGACGGTACACAGATACGCAGTATTTT. This encodes CASSTGRYTDTQYF.

The chain is built from TRBV7-9 and TRBJ2-1, with a tentative D call TRBD1 (6 bases). Trimming removed 5 bases at V and 0 bases at J, with 17 bases between. Germline CDR1 and CDR2: SEHNR and FQNEAQ (reference sequence). CDR3 length equals 17 residues. The CDR3 spells CASSPTGKGSSYNEQFF. The CDR3 DNA follows: TGTGCCAGCAGCCCAACAGGGAAGGGTAGCTCCTACAATGAGCAGTTCTTC. Together with reference TRBV7-9 and TRBJ2-1, the CDR3 gives the full variable domain: DTGVSQNPRHKITKRGQNVTFRCDPISEHNRLYWYRQTLGQGPEFLTYFQNEAQLEKSRLLSDRFSAERPKGSFSTLEIQRTEQGDSAMYLCASSPTGKGSSYNEQFFGPGTRLTVL.

This clonotype was counted between two and nine times. The CDR3 DNA reads TGCAGTGCTAGTCCCGGGGGCCCTAACACTGAAGCTTTCTTT. Amino acids: CSASPGGPNTEAFF. The rearrangement links TRBV20-1 to TRBJ1-1; a possible D gene is TRBD1 (6 bases). Per germline, CDR1 DFQATT and CDR2 SNEGSKA (reference sequence). V shed 3 bases and J shed 2 bases, with 13 bases lying between them. The CDR3 totals 14 residues.

This chain uses TRBV5-1 with TRBJ1-1, with D possibly TRBD1 on 5 matching bases. Germline loops: CDR1 SGHRS, CDR2 YFSETQ. Trimming removed 4 bases at V and 5 bases at J, with 12 bases between. The CDR3 has 13 amino acids. The CDR3 region has the DNA TGCGCCAGCAGCACGAACCAGGGAACTGAAGCTTTCTTT. This codes for CASSTNQGTEAFF.

This clonotype was seen a few times. This chain links TRBV24-1 with TRBJ2-1, with 12 nucleotides matching TRBD2. Looked up from germline, CDR1 is KGHDR and CDR2 is SFDVKD. V shed 6 bases and J 9 bases; nucleotides not matched to a gene: 8. The CDR3 totals 15 residues. The CDR3 DNA reads as TGTGCCACCAGTAATGTAGGACTAGCGGGGTTTGAGCAGTTCTTC. Residues: CATSNVGLAGFEQFF.

This clonotype has just one count. The CDR3 DNA is TGCTGGGCTAGAGATCCGTGGCGGGCAGGGAAGGGTTGGAACACTGAAGCTTTCTTT. It encodes CWARDPWRAGKGWNTEAFF. This rearrangement joins TRBV20-1 to TRBJ1-1; a weak D match, TRBD1 (5 bases). CDR1 and CDR2 from the germline V gene are DFQATT and SNEGSKA (reference sequence). CDR3 size: 19 residues.

This clonotype was observed many times. V and J are TRBV28 and TRBJ2-7, with D perhaps assigned TRBD1 or TRBD2 (7 bases each). V dropped 6 bases and J dropped 0 bases, with 21 bases sitting between them. The germline V gene has CDR1 MDHEN and CDR2 SYDVKM. The CDR3 is 17 amino acids. CDR3 region: CASSPQKGAGASYEQYV. CDR3 coding DNA: TGTGCCAGCAGCCCCCAGAAGGGGGCGGGGGCCTCCTACGAGCAGTACGTC.

This clonotype has ten or more counts. The chain uses TRBV20-1 and TRBJ1-2; possible D gene TRBD1, 6 bases. V shed 6 bases and J shed 4 bases, with 18 bases lying between them. This CDR3 has 14 amino acids. Germline V gene lookup returns CDR1 DFQATT and CDR2 SNEGSKA (reference sequence). The CDR3 loop is CSAKRRQVAYGYTF. The CDR3 DNA is TGCAGTGCAAAGCGGAGACAGGTGGCCTATGGCTACACCTTC.

Regarding this clonotype: A clone one base away is much larger, so this may be a read error. The J gene is TRBJ2-2, the V gene TRBV2; D gene ambiguous. Trimming removed 8 bases from V and 4 bases from J, with 26 bases in between. The length of the CDR3 is 18 residues. Looked up from germline, CDR1 is SNHLY and CDR2 is FYNNEI. In DNA, the CDR3 is TGTGCCAGCTGTTTAGGACGTTTCCCCTTGCAGCGCACCGGGGAGCTGTTTTTT. It specifies CASCLGRFPLQRTGELFF.

The rearrangement links TRBV11-3 to TRBJ2-1, with D hard to call. The germline CDR1 and CDR2 sequences are SGHNT and YENEEA. The CDR3 is 14 amino acids. Trimming stripped 3 bases from V and 6 bases from J, with 12 bases between. The CDR3 bases are TGTGCCAGCAGCTTTGCCCCGTCCGGCAATGAGCAGTTCTTC. Translating gives CASSFAPSGNEQFF.